This T cell receptor (beta chain) was identified during a study of CD8 T cells in Susac syndrome. The CDR3 has 14 residues. CDR1 is MGHRA, CDR2 YSYEKL, per germline. V was clipped by 4 bases and J by 2 bases; unmatched bases: 0. Reverse transcription of roughly 0.45 to 1 ug RNA was performed with random hexamers. Amplification of TCR beta CDR3 across 54 Vbeta and 13 Jbeta was performed with immunoSEQ multiplex PCR. TCRdb reprocessed the immunoSEQ multiplex PCR reads via MiXCR and lists one record per CDR3 protein. The table has about 47,000 distinct CDR3 sequences, 92% seen once. This clonotype was found a few times.

The sequence was collected from a human donor in good health. J is TRBJ2-7 and V is TRBV4-1, with 12 positions matching TRBD2. Specimen: CD8+ T cells from PBMCs. Written as DNA, the CDR3 is TGCGCCAGCAGCCGGACTAGCGGGACCTACGAGCAGTACTTC. Translating gives CASSRTSGTYEQYF.